Presented here are 19 T cell receptor beta chains from one specimen sequenced in a study of blood T cell repertoires in COVID-19 (dated by TCRdb to the early 2020s). Library preparation used the immunoSEQ multiplex PCR assay. As stored in TCRdb, this immuneACCESS dataset retains in-frame rearrangements with V and J assigned. A fraction of the clones does not appear; measured against another copy, unresolved V genes explain less than half of the discrepancy, and the remainder lacks a known reason. The sample contains 200,000 to 250,000 clones, around four fifths of them found a single time. Of the sample, 15% to 20% is held by the ten largest clones. Material: peripheral blood. The source is a woman aged 80 or over with active or convalescent COVID-19.

The rearrangement links TRBV6-2 or TRBV6-3 to TRBJ2-1, with D possibly being TRBD1 (6 bases). Trimming pared 2 bases from V and 5 bases from J, leaving 13 bases between. CDR3 length: 15 amino acids. From germline, CDR1 is MNHEY and CDR2 SVGEGT. The CDR3 loop reads CASSYRLAGDNEQFF. DNA of the CDR3: TGTGCCAGCAGTTACCGGTTAGCAGGGGACAATGAGCAGTTCTTC.

This chain links TRBV15 with TRBJ2-7, with D perhaps TRBD2 (6 bases). Germline V gives CDR1 LNHNV, CDR2 YYDKDF (reference sequence). This CDR3 spans 16 amino acids. V shed 0 bases and J shed 3 bases, with 15 bases lying between them. CDR3 protein: CATSRDLWDSGYEQYF. CDR3 nucleotide sequence: TGTGCCACCAGCAGAGATTTATGGGACTCGGGCTACGAGCAGTACTTC.

This clone was picked up one time. This sequence joins TRBV20-1 and TRBJ2-5, with D perhaps TRBD2 (7 bases). The V gene lost 3 bases and the J gene lost 1 base, with 27 bases spanning the gap. Germline-derived CDR1 and CDR2 are DFQATT and SNEGSKA (reference sequence). The CDR3 runs 19 residues. The CDR3: CSASKVLGGGPLIQETQYF. CDR3 sequence (DNA): TGCAGTGCTAGTAAGGTCCTCGGCGGGGGCCCCCTTATCCAAGAGACCCAGTACTTC.

This chain links TRBV5-4 with TRBJ2-1; 7 nucleotides agree with TRBD1. The germline gives CDR1 SGHNT, CDR2 YYREEE (reference sequence). The CDR3 runs 16 residues. V dropped 3 bases and J dropped 6; count of bases not matched to a gene: 12. CDR3 region: CASSSPGRGQGNEQFF. The CDR3 DNA reads TGTGCCAGCAGCTCCCCGGGTAGGGGGCAGGGCAATGAGCAGTTCTTC. The full variable domain, in which reference TRBV5-4 and TRBJ2-1 provide the parts outside the CDR3, is ETGVTQSPTHLIKTRGQQVTLRCSSQSGHNTVSWYQQALGQGPQFIFQYYREEENGRGNFPPRFSGLQFPNYSSELNVNALELDDSALYLCASSSPGRGQGNEQFFGPGTRLTVL.

The V and J genes are TRBV12-3 or TRBV12-4 and TRBJ1-2; a weak D match, TRBD1 (5 bases). The CDR3 length is 13 residues. V dropped 3 bases and J dropped 4 bases, with 9 bases sitting between them. The chain's CDR3 is CASSFETVYGYTF. CDR3 nucleotide sequence: TGTGCCAGCAGTTTCGAGACAGTCTATGGCTACACCTTC.

The V and J genes are TRBV5-6 and TRBJ1-6, with 7 bases matching TRBD1. Losses at the gene ends were 4 bases for V and 7 bases for J; bases not matched to a gene: 11. CDR1 is SGHDT and CDR2 is YYEEEE in the germline V gene. The CDR3 consists of 16 residues. CDR3 amino acids: CASSLRSTGSNSPLHF. CDR3 nucleotide sequence: TGTGCCAGCAGCCTTCGATCGACAGGGAGCAATTCACCCCTCCACTTT.

This chain uses TRBV6-5 with TRBJ1-2, with D possibly being TRBD1 (6 bases). Deletions cut 0 bases from V and 4 bases from J, with 15 bases between. This CDR3 contains 16 residues. CDR1 and CDR2 (germline): MNHEY, SVGAGI. The CDR3 here is CASSYSGQGPTYGYTF. The CDR3 DNA reads as TGTGCCAGCAGTTACTCGGGGCAGGGGCCGACCTATGGCTACACCTTC.

The J gene is TRBJ2-5, the V gene TRBV5-4; maybe TRBD1 (6 bases). Trimming stripped 1 base from V and 2 bases from J, with 12 bases between. Per germline, CDR1 SGHNT and CDR2 YYREEE (reference sequence). CDR3 size: 15 residues. This chain's CDR3 is CASSLLQGPQETQYF. CDR3 DNA sequence: TGTGCCAGCAGCTTGCTCCAGGGGCCGCAAGAGACCCAGTACTTC.

The count of this clone is one. The chain uses TRBV6-6 and TRBJ2-1; 8 bases fit TRBD2. The CDR3 totals 14 residues. Trimming removed 7 bases from V and 7 bases from J; junction bases left unmatched: 9. Germline loops: CDR1 MNHNY, CDR2 SVGAGI (reference sequence). This chain's CDR3 is CASKKAGEGNEQFF. The DNA for the CDR3 is TGTGCCAGCAAAAAAGCGGGAGAGGGGAATGAGCAGTTCTTC.

The chain is built from TRBV11-2 and TRBJ1-1, with TRBD1 identical over 7 bases. CDR1 SGHAT and CDR2 FQNNGV come from the germline V gene. The CDR3 length is 13 residues. The V and J ends lost 5 bases and 4 bases, in that order; junction bases with no gene match: 4. The CDR3 DNA reads as TGTGCCAGCAGCCAGACAGGGATCACTGAAGCTTTCTTT. Its protein is CASSQTGITEAFF.

The chain carries TRBV7-3 and TRBJ2-3, with 7 nucleotides matching TRBD2. The CDR3 loop spans 17 amino acids. V shed 2 bases and J 0 bases; nucleotides not matched to a gene: 8. Germline CDR1 and CDR2: SGHTA and FQGTGA. The CDR3 nucleotides are TGTGCCAGCAGCTTAGGACTAGAACTGCCTAGCACAGATACGCAGTATTTT. Protein sequence: CASSLGLELPSTDTQYF.

The gene calls are TRBV3-1 (or the pseudogene TRBV3-2) and TRBJ2-2, with TRBD1 as a possible D gene (7 bases). V was cut by 0 bases and J by 3 bases, with 20 bases left in between. Germline values: CDR1 LGHDT, CDR2 YNNKEL (reference sequence). This CDR3 contains 19 residues. Written as DNA, the CDR3 is TGTGCCAGCAGCCAAGAACAGGGGAGGTCCGCGAGGGACACCGGGGAGCTGTTTTTT. Amino acid sequence: CASSQEQGRSARDTGELFF.

The rearrangement joins TRBV7-2 to TRBJ2-2; TRBD1 matches 9 bases. The J segment lost 3 bases and the V segment lost 1 base, leaving 3 bases of the junction unmatched. The CDR3 is made up of 16 amino acids. The V gene's germline CDR1 is SGHTA and CDR2 FQGNSA. The CDR3 spells CASSLDRGHYTGELFF. Here the CDR3 DNA reads TGTGCCAGCAGCTTAGACAGGGGGCATTACACCGGGGAGCTGTTTTTT.

The genes are TRBV5-4 and TRBJ2-6; 8 nucleotides match TRBD1. Looked up from germline, CDR1 is SGHNT and CDR2 is YYREEE (reference sequence). V trimming: 3 bases; J trimming: 0 bases; junction bases outside the gene matches: 8. This CDR3 contains 18 residues. The CDR3 loop reads CASSSARDRNSGANVLTF. For the CDR3, the DNA is TGTGCCAGCAGCTCTGCCCGGGACAGGAACTCTGGGGCCAACGTCCTGACTTTC.

The chain has TRBV18 and TRBJ2-5, with 12 bases identical to TRBD2. V lost 0 bases, J lost 4 bases, and 0 bases stayed unmatched. This CDR3 region has 15 residues. In germline, CDR1 is KGHSH, CDR2 LQKENI. CDR3 loop: CASSPPGLAGETQYF. The CDR3 DNA follows: TGTGCCAGCTCACCACCGGGACTAGCGGGAGAGACCCAGTACTTC.

This clone was observed a few times. The V and J genes are TRBV11-2 and TRBJ1-2; the match to TRBD1 covers 8 bases. The CDR3 spans 14 residues. Germline assignment: CDR1 SGHAT and CDR2 FQNNGV. V gave up 6 bases and J gave up 2 bases; unmatched junction bases: 5. CDR3 region: CASSADRENYGYTF. CDR3 coding DNA: TGTGCCAGCAGTGCGGACAGGGAGAACTATGGCTACACCTTC.

The rearrangement links TRBV5-4 to TRBJ2-2, with 12 positions matching TRBD2. CDR1 and CDR2 (germline): SGHNT, YYREEE (reference sequence). The CDR3 loop spans 16 amino acids. V was pared by 3 bases and J by 6 bases, with 6 bases of the junction left unmatched. The CDR3 DNA sequence: TGTGCCAGCAGCTCACGGACTAGCGGGGTTTCCGGGGAGCTGTTTTTT. Translation: CASSSRTSGVSGELFF.

The chain has TRBV25-1 and TRBJ2-7; TRBD2 might be the D (5 bases). Trimming removed 3 bases from V and 9 bases from J, with 9 bases in between. The CDR3 is 11 amino acids. Germline-derived CDR1 and CDR2 are MGHDK and SYGVNS. The chain's CDR3 is CASSDRLRQYF. The CDR3 DNA reads as TGTGCCAGCAGTGACAGACTACGGCAGTACTTC.

This chain joins TRBV6-2 or TRBV6-3 and TRBJ2-5; TRBD2 aligns across 13 bases. Trimming took 6 bases from V and 5 from J; bases not matched to a gene: 9. This CDR3 is 16 amino acids long. The V gene's germline CDR1 is MNHEY and CDR2 SVGEGT. The CDR3 coding sequence is TGTGCCAGCAGCAAGGGACTAGCGGGAAGAGGGGAGACCCAGTACTTC. Amino acid sequence: CASSKGLAGRGETQYF.